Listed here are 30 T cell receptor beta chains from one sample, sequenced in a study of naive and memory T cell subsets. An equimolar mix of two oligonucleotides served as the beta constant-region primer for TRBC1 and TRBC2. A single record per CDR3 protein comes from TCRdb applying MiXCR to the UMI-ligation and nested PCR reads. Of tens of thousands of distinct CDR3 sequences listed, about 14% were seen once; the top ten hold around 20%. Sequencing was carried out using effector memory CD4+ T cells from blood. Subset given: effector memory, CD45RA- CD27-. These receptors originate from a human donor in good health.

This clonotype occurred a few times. CDR3 region: CASSFTPSGGWSEKLFF. In nucleotides, the CDR3 is TGCGCCAGCAGCTTTACCCCTAGCGGGGGTTGGAGTGAAAAACTGTTTTTT. The V call is TRBV5-1, the J call TRBJ1-4; D might be TRBD1 (5 bases). Trimming cost V 2 bases and J 7 bases, with 21 bases left between them. Germline V gene data show CDR1 as SGHRS and CDR2 as YFSETQ. This CDR3 contains 17 residues.

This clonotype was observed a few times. In DNA form, the CDR3 reads TGTGCCAGCAGCACCCGGACAGGGACGGACACTGAAGCTTTCTTT. Its translation is CASSTRTGTDTEAFF. The genes are TRBV21-1 and TRBJ1-1; TRBD1, as called in the table, went unchecked against the DNA. TRBV21-1 is reported as a pseudogene. This CDR3 comprises 15 residues.

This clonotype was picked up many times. CDR3 amino acids: CASSFTGVAEAFF. For the CDR3, the DNA is TGTGCCAGCAGTTTCACAGGTGTCGCTGAAGCTTTCTTT. The chain employs TRBV7-9 and TRBJ1-1; D might be TRBD1 (5 bases). CDR1 and CDR2 (germline): SEHNR, FQNEAQ (reference sequence). Trimming pared 6 bases from V and 6 bases from J, leaving 14 bases between. The CDR3 runs to 13 residues. Full variable domain (remainder filled in from reference TRBV7-9 and TRBJ1-1): DTGVSQNPRHKITKRGQNVTFRCDPISEHNRLYWYRQTLGQGPEFLTYFQNEAQLEKSRLLSDRFSAERPKGSFSTLEIQRTEQGDSAMYLCASSFTGVAEAFFGQGTRLTVV.

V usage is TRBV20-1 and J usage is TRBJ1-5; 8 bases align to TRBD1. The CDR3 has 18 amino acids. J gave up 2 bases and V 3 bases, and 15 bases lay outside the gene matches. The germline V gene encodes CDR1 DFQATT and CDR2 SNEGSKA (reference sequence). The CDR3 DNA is TGCAGTGCTAGCAGCTTCGGGTCAGGGGGCTGGGGCAATCAGCCCCAGCATTTT. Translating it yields CSASSFGSGGWGNQPQHF.

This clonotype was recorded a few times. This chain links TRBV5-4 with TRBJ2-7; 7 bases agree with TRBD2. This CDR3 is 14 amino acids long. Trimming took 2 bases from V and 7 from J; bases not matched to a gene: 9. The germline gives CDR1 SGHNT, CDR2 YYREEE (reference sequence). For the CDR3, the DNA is TGTGCCAGCAGCTTTTGGACTAGTCTTGGGGAGCAGTACTTC. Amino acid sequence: CASSFWTSLGEQYF.

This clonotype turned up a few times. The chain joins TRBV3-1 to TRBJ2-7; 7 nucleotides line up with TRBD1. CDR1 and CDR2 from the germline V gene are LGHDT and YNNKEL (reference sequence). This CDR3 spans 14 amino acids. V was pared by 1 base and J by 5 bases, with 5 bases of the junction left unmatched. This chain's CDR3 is CASSQVGQENEQYF. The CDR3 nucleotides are TGTGCCAGCAGCCAAGTTGGACAGGAAAACGAGCAGTACTTC.

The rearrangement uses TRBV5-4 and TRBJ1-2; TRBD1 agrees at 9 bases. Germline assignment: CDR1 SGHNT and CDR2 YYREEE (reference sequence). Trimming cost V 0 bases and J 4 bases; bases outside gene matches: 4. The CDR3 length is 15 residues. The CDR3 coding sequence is TGTGCCAGCAGCTTGGACGGACAGGGGCCCTATGGCTACACCTTC. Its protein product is CASSLDGQGPYGYTF.

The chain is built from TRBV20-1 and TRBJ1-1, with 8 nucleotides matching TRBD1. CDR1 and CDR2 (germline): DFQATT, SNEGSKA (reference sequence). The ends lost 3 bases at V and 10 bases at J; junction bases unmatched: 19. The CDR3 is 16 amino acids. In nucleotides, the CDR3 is TGCAGTGCTAGGGGGGGAGGACAGGGAGGGGGTTTAGGAGCTTTCTTT. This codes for CSARGGGQGGGLGAFF.

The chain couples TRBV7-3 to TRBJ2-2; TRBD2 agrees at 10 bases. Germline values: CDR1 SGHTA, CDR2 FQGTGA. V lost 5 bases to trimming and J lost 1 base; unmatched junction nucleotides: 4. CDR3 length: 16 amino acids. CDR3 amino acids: CASSQRTSGNTGELFF. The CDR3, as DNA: TGTGCCAGCAGCCAACGGACTAGCGGGAACACCGGGGAGCTGTTTTTT.

CDR3 loop: CSAQPPNGRVNGEQFF. The CDR3 coding sequence is TGCAGTGCTCAACCCCCTAACGGGAGGGTAAATGGTGAGCAGTTCTTC. The chain is built from TRBV20-1 and TRBJ2-1, with 8 bases aligning to TRBD2. V lost 5 bases to trimming and J lost 9 bases; unmatched junction nucleotides: 18. Germline V CDR1 and CDR2: DFQATT, SNEGSKA (reference sequence). The CDR3 runs to 16 residues.

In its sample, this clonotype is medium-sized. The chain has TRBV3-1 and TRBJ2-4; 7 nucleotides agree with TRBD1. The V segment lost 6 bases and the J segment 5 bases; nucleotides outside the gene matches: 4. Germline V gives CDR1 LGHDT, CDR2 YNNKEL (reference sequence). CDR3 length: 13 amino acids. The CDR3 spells CASRPGQENIQYF. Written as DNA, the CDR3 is TGTGCCAGCAGACCCGGACAGGAAAACATTCAGTACTTC.

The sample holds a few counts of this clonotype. CDR3 sequence (DNA): TGTGCCAGCACCATAGAGTGGGGGGGGACCGGGCAGCCCCAGCATTTT. Its protein product is CASTIEWGGTGQPQHF. The chain carries TRBV28 and TRBJ1-5, with a tentative D call TRBD1 (5 bases). The CDR3 is 16 amino acids. The germline V gene encodes CDR1 MDHEN and CDR2 SYDVKM. Trimming removed 7 bases at V and 7 bases at J, with 23 bases between.

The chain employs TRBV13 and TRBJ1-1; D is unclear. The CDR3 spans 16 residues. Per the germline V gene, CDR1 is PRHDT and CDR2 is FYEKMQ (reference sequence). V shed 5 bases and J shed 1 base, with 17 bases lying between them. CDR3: CASSKSRRWGNTEAFF. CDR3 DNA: TGTGCCAGCAGCAAATCACGCAGGTGGGGGAACACTGAAGCTTTCTTT.

CDR3 residues: CASSVDRGSTGELFF. CDR3 bases: TGCGCCAGCAGTGTGGACAGGGGGTCTACCGGGGAGCTGTTTTTT. The J gene is TRBJ2-2, the V gene TRBV10-1, with 10 bases fitting TRBD1. CDR1 and CDR2 (germline): WNHNN, SYGVQD (reference sequence). The V and J ends lost 4 bases and 5 bases, in that order; junction bases with no gene match: 4. The CDR3 extends over 15 amino acids.

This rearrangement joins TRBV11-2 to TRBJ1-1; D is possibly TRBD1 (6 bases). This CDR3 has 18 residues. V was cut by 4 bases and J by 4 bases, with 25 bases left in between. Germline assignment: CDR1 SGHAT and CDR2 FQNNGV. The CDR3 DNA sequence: TGTGCCAGCAGCTCCAGTAACACAGGGCGCTCACGTCGCACTGAAGCTTTCTTT. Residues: CASSSSNTGRSRRTEAFF.

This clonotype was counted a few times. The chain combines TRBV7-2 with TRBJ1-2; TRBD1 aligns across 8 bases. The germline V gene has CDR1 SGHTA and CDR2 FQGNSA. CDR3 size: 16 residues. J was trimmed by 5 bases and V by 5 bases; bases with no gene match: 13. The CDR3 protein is CASSPTPPTGGYGYTF. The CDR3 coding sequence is TGTGCCAGCAGCCCGACCCCCCCCACAGGGGGGTATGGCTACACCTTC.

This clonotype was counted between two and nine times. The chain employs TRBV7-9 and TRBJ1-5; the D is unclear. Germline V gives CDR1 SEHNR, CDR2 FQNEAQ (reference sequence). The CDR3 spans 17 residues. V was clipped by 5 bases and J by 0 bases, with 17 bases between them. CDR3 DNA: TGTGCCAGCAGCCGCGGAGGTTGGGGATATAGCAATCAGCCCCAGCATTTT. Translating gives CASSRGGWGYSNQPQHF.

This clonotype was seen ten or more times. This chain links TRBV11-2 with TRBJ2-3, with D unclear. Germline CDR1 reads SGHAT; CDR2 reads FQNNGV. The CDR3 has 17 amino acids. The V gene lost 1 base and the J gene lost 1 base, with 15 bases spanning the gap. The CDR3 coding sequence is TGTGCCAGCAGCTTAGGGGCCCCCGGACCGGGCACAGATACGCAGTATTTT. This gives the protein CASSLGAPGPGTDTQYF.

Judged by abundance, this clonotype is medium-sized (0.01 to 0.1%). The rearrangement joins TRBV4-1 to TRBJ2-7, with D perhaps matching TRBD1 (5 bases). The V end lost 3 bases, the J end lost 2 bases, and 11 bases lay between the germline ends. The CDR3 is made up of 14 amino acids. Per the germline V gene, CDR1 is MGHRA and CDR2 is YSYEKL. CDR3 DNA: TGCGCCAGCAGCCAGCAGGGTTTACCCTACGAGCAGTACTTC. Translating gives CASSQQGLPYEQYF.

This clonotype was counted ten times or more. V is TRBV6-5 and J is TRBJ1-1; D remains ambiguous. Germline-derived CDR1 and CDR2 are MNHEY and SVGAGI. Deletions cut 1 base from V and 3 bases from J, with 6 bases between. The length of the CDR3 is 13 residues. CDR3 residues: CASSYYLDTEAFF. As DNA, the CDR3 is TGTGCCAGCAGTTACTATTTGGACACTGAAGCTTTCTTT.

The CDR3: CSAALNPGDQPQHF. CDR3 bases: TGCAGTGCTGCGCTTAACCCGGGAGATCAGCCCCAGCATTTT. The chain uses TRBV20-1 and TRBJ1-5; no definite D call. The germline gives CDR1 DFQATT, CDR2 SNEGSKA (reference sequence). Between the trimmed V and J ends, which lost 5 bases and 5 bases, there was a span of 16 bases. The CDR3 contains 14 residues.

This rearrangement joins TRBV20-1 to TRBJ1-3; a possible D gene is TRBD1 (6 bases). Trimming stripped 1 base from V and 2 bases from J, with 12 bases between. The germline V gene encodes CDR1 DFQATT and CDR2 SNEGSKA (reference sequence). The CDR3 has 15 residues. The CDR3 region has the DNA TGCAGTGCTAGAGCGGGGGCAGATACTGGAAACACCATATATTTT. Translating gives CSARAGADTGNTIYF.

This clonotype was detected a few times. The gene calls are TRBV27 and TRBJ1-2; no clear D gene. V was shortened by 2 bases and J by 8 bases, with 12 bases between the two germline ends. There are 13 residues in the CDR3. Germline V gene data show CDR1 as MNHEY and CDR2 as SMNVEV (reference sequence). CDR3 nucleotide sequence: TGTGCCAGCAGTTTAAATTGGGGTCGCGGCTACACCTTC. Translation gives CASSLNWGRGYTF.

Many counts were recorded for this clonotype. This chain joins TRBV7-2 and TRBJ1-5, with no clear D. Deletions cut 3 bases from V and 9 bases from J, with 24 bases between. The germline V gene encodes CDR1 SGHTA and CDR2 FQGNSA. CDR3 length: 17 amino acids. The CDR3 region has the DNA TGTGCCAGCAGCTTCGCCGCGACCGGGTCCGACATGGGGCCCCAGCATTTT. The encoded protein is CASSFAATGSDMGPQHF.

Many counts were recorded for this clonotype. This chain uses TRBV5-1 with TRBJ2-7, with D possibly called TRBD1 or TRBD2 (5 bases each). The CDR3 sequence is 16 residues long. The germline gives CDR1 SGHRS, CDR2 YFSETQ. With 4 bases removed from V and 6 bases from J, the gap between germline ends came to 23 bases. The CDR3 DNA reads TGCGCCAGCAGCACACCATCGGGACCCAAGGGACGCGAGCAGTACTTC. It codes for CASSTPSGPKGREQYF.

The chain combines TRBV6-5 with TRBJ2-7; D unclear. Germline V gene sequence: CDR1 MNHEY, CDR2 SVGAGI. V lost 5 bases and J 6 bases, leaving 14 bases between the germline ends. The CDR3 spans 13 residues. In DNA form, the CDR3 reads TGTGCCAGCAGTCCCCCTGGTGTCTTCGAGCAGTACTTC. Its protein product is CASSPPGVFEQYF.

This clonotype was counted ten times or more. The CDR3 loop is CASRPGLSNQPQHF. The CDR3 nucleotides read TGTGCCAGCAGACCGGGACTTAGCAATCAGCCCCAGCATTTT. The chain combines TRBV2 with TRBJ1-5, with D maybe TRBD1 (5 bases). CDR1 SNHLY and CDR2 FYNNEI come from the germline V gene. With 6 bases removed from V and 0 bases from J, the gap between germline ends came to 9 bases. The CDR3 runs 14 residues.

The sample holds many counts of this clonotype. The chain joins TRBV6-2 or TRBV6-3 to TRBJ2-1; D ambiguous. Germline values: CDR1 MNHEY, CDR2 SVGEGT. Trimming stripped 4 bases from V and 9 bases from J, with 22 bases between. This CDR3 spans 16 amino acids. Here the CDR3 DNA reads TGTGCCAGCAGTTCCCTCGACCATAGACCTGTTGGTGAGCAGTTCTTC. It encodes CASSSLDHRPVGEQFF.

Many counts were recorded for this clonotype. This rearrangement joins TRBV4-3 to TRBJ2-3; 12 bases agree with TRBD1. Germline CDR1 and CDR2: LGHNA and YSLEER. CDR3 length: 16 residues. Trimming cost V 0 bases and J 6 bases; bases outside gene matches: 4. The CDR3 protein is CASSQEGTGGPDTQYF. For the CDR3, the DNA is TGCGCCAGCAGCCAAGAGGGGACAGGGGGCCCGGATACGCAGTATTTT.

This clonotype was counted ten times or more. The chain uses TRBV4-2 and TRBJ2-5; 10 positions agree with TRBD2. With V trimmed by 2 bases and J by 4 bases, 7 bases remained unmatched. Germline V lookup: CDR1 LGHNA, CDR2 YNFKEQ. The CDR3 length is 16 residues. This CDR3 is CASSQPALAGVETQYF. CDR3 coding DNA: TGTGCCAGCAGCCAACCTGCTCTAGCGGGAGTAGAGACCCAGTACTTC.